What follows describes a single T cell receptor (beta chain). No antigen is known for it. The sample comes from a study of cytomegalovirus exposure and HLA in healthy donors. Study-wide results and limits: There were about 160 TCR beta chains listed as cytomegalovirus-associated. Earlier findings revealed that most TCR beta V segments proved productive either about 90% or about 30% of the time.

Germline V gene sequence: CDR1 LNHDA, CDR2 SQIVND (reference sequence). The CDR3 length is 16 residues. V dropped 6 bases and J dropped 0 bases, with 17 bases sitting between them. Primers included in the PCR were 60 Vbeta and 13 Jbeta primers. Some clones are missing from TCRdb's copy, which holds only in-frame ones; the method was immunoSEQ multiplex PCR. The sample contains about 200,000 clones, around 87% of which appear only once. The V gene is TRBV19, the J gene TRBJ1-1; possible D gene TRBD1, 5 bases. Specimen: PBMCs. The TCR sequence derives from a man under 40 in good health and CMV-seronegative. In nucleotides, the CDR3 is TGTGCCAGTAGAGGGACTCATCGGGGGATGAACACTGAAGCTTTCTTT. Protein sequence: CASRGTHRGMNTEAFF.